A single sample is the source of the 27 T cell receptor beta chains below, sequenced in a study of control samples from healthy donors and cancer patients. Sequenced by immunoSEQ multiplex PCR; TCRdb stores in-frame clones only, minus some. The sample lists some 150,000 clones; around 90% were seen once. Source material: blood. These receptor sequences come from a young man in good health.

This chain connects TRBV5-1 to TRBJ1-3; no firm D call. The CDR3 has 17 amino acids. The V gene's germline CDR1 is SGHRS and CDR2 YFSETQ. Trimming took off 0 bases at V and 0 bases at J, with 13 bases between the two ends. CDR3 coding DNA: TGCGCCAGCAGCTTGGGTCCGCAAGGAGGCTCTGGAAACACCATATATTTT. Translation: CASSLGPQGGSGNTIYF. The whole variable domain, remainder taken from reference TRBV5-1 and TRBJ1-3, is KAGVTQTPRYLIKTRGQQVTLSCSPISGHRSVSWYQQTPGQGLQFLFEYFSETQRNKGNFPGRFSGRQFSNSRSEMNVSTLELGDSALYLCASSLGPQGGSGNTIYFGEGSWLTVV.

This chain uses TRBV6-1 with TRBJ1-1; no definite D call. The V gene lost 1 base and the J gene lost 5 bases, with 14 bases spanning the gap. This CDR3 contains 15 residues. Germline V gene sequence: CDR1 MNHNS, CDR2 SASEGT. The CDR3 DNA is TGTGCCAGCAGTGAAGAGGTGAGACTGGGGACTGAAGCTTTCTTT. As protein: CASSEEVRLGTEAFF.

The chain employs TRBV11-3 and TRBJ1-3; no definite D call. Deletions cut 1 base from V and 2 bases from J, with 3 bases between. The CDR3 runs 13 residues. CDR1 is SGHNT and CDR2 is YENEEA in the germline V gene. DNA of the CDR3: TGTGCCAGCAGCTTAGGCCCTGGAAACACCATATATTTT. This codes for CASSLGPGNTIYF.

This chain uses TRBV10-1 with TRBJ2-1, with D tentatively TRBD2 (6 bases). The CDR3 has 14 residues. V lost 6 bases and J lost 7, with 16 bases in between. CDR1 WNHNN and CDR2 SYGVQD come from the germline V gene (reference sequence). The CDR3 bases are TGCGCCAGCAGGGATAGCGGAGAGGGTAATGAGCAGTTCTTC. This translates into CASRDSGEGNEQFF.

The V call is TRBV9, the J call TRBJ2-7; the D gene could be TRBD1 or TRBD2 (5 bases each). Germline V lookup: CDR1 SGDLS, CDR2 YYNGEE. V was cut by 4 bases and J by 3 bases, with 14 bases left in between. The CDR3 loop spans 14 amino acids. As DNA, the CDR3 is TGTGCCAGCAGCCTCAGGGAGCTGGGCTACGAGCAGTACTTC. Its protein is CASSLRELGYEQYF.

The chain is built from TRBV6-4 and TRBJ1-3; TRBD1 might be the D (5 bases). This CDR3 has 18 residues. Trimming stripped 4 bases from V and 0 bases from J, with 19 bases between. Germline lookup yields CDR1 MRHNA and CDR2 SNTAGT. The CDR3 bases are TGTGCCAGCAGTGCTCATCAGTGGGGGACCGGCTCTGGAAACACCATATATTTT. Protein product: CASSAHQWGTGSGNTIYF.

The chain has TRBV27 and TRBJ1-2, with 10 bases that match TRBD1. Per germline, CDR1 MNHEY and CDR2 SMNVEV (reference sequence). The CDR3 has 14 amino acids. The V segment lost 3 bases and the J segment 10 bases; nucleotides outside the gene matches: 8. The CDR3 sequence is CASSLSGQGVIYTF. Here the CDR3 DNA reads TGTGCCAGCAGTTTGAGTGGACAGGGGGTTATCTACACCTTC.

The chain uses TRBV19 and TRBJ1-2; no clear D. There are 13 residues in the CDR3. Germline lookup yields CDR1 LNHDA and CDR2 SQIVND (reference sequence). The V and J ends lost 10 bases and 0 bases respectively, with 12 bases between them. The CDR3 reads CATSTLANYGYTF. The CDR3 coding sequence is TGTGCCACTTCGACCTTAGCTAACTATGGCTACACCTTC.

The CDR3 DNA reads as TGTGCCACCAGCAGAGAGAAGAACACTGAAGCTTTCTTT. As protein: CATSREKNTEAFF. The chain joins TRBV15 to TRBJ1-1; no definite D call. CDR3 size: 13 residues. Germline values: CDR1 LNHNV, CDR2 YYDKDF (reference sequence). V shed 0 bases and J shed 1 base, with 3 bases lying between them.

This clone has only a few counts. The chain carries TRBV2 and TRBJ1-1; no clear D gene. The germline gives CDR1 SNHLY, CDR2 FYNNEI. V was clipped by 5 bases and J by 2 bases, with 12 bases between them. This CDR3 is 14 amino acids long. The CDR3 region is CASSQSQVNTEAFF. The DNA of the CDR3 is TGTGCCAGCAGTCAATCTCAGGTAAACACTGAAGCTTTCTTT.

The chain joins TRBV29-1 to TRBJ2-7; no reliable D call. Trimming pared 6 bases from V and 0 bases from J, leaving 9 bases between. Germline assignment: CDR1 SQVTM and CDR2 ANQGSEA. The CDR3 loop spans 12 amino acids. Here the CDR3 reads CSVLTGSYEQYF. CDR3 bases: TGCAGCGTCCTGACGGGCTCCTACGAGCAGTACTTC.

The chain combines TRBV19 with TRBJ2-3; D ambiguous. Germline loops: CDR1 LNHDA, CDR2 SQIVND (reference sequence). This CDR3 contains 14 residues. Trimming removed 9 bases at V and 4 bases at J, with 17 bases between. The CDR3 DNA is TGTGCCAGCGATAACCAGTACGTTCCAGATACGCAGTATTTT. Encoded protein: CASDNQYVPDTQYF.

This clone was counted a single time. This CDR3 is CASSPDWSSYNEQFF. As DNA, the CDR3 is TGTGCCAGCAGTCCTGATTGGAGCTCCTACAATGAGCAGTTCTTC. The V call is TRBV2, the J call TRBJ2-1; D ambiguous. V lost 5 bases and J lost 0, with 11 bases in between. The CDR3 length is 15 residues. Germline V lookup: CDR1 SNHLY, CDR2 FYNNEI.

The chain carries TRBV10-3 and TRBJ2-2; 9 nucleotides align to TRBD2. CDR3 length: 16 residues. Per germline, CDR1 ENHRY and CDR2 SYGVKD. With 2 bases clipped from V and 3 bases from J, the junction kept 4 bases outside the gene matches. CDR3 in amino acids: CAISEVAGGYTGELFF. CDR3 bases: TGTGCCATCAGTGAGGTCGCGGGGGGGTACACCGGGGAGCTGTTTTTT.

This chain uses TRBV19 with TRBJ2-7; no definite D call. V was pared by 5 bases and J by 3 bases, with 8 bases between. CDR3 size: 12 residues. The germline V gene encodes CDR1 LNHDA and CDR2 SQIVND (reference sequence). The CDR3 DNA reads as TGTGCCAGTAGTGTAGGCAGCTACGAGCAGTACTTC. The encoded protein is CASSVGSYEQYF.

This clone was detected a few times. V gene TRBV5-1 combines with J gene TRBJ1-1, with no clear D. Germline CDR1 SGHRS, CDR2 YFSETQ. V lost 4 bases and J 0 bases, leaving 13 bases between the germline ends. This CDR3 is built from 15 residues. For the CDR3, the DNA is TGCGCCAGCAGCACCCTGACAAATTTGAACACTGAAGCTTTCTTT. It is translated as CASSTLTNLNTEAFF.

The gene calls are TRBV18 and TRBJ2-1; 7 nucleotides align to TRBD1. With 5 bases clipped from V and 4 bases from J, the junction kept 17 bases outside the gene matches. Germline V CDR1 and CDR2: KGHSH, LQKENI. This CDR3 comprises 18 residues. CDR3 nucleotide sequence: TGTGCCAGCTCAGCATATCCGGCGACAGGGAATTTTTACAATGAGCAGTTCTTC. Its protein is CASSAYPATGNFYNEQFF.

The V and J genes are TRBV28 and TRBJ1-4; the match to TRBD1 covers 7 bases. Per germline, CDR1 MDHEN and CDR2 SYDVKM. CDR3 length: 14 amino acids. With 4 bases clipped from V and 8 bases from J, the junction kept 7 bases outside the gene matches. The CDR3 loop is CASSSTGMNEKLFF. Here the CDR3 DNA reads TGTGCCAGCAGTTCGACAGGGATGAACGAAAAACTGTTTTTT.

Only one count was recorded for this clone. The chain combines TRBV5-1 with TRBJ2-2; TRBD2 is a possible D gene (5 bases). There are 15 residues in the CDR3. V was trimmed by 0 bases and J by 6 bases, leaving 12 bases between them. Germline V gene lookup returns CDR1 SGHRS and CDR2 YFSETQ. In nucleotides, the CDR3 is TGCGCCAGCAGCTTGGTCCCTAGCTATGCCGGGGAGCTGTTTTTT. Translating it yields CASSLVPSYAGELFF.

This clone was observed once. The chain is built from TRBV6-5 and TRBJ2-3; 9 nucleotides match TRBD1. Germline CDR1 reads MNHEY; CDR2 reads SVGAGI. V shed 2 bases and J 7 bases; nucleotides not matched to a gene: 7. The CDR3 extends over 15 amino acids. The CDR3 region has the DNA TGTGCCAGCAGTTACCCGGGACAGGGACGATATACGCAGTATTTT. It encodes CASSYPGQGRYTQYF.

V and J are TRBV6-5 and TRBJ2-1, with D hard to call. This CDR3 has 16 residues. CDR1 MNHEY and CDR2 SVGAGI come from the germline V gene. Trimming took off 0 bases at V and 0 bases at J, with 9 bases between the two ends. CDR3 amino acids: CASSYSSWSSYNEQFF. The DNA of the CDR3 is TGTGCCAGCAGTTACTCGAGTTGGAGCTCCTACAATGAGCAGTTCTTC.

This chain joins TRBV7-9 and TRBJ1-2; weak D call: TRBD1 (5 bases). The CDR3 is made up of 16 amino acids. Germline V gene sequence: CDR1 SEHNR, CDR2 FQNEAQ (reference sequence). With 0 bases removed from V and 1 base from J, the gap between germline ends came to 12 bases. The CDR3, as DNA: TGTGCCAGCAGCTTAGCGGGGCAGGATCTTAACTATGGCTACACCTTC. Translated: CASSLAGQDLNYGYTF.

The J gene is TRBJ2-7, the V gene TRBV5-4, with D tentatively TRBD1 or TRBD2 (5 bases each). This CDR3 contains 13 residues. Trimming took off 3 bases at V and 5 bases at J, with 12 bases between the two ends. Germline CDR1 and CDR2: SGHNT and YYREEE (reference sequence). The CDR3 DNA reads as TGTGCCAGCAGCTGGGGACGGGTCGACGAGCAGTACTTC. Translation: CASSWGRVDEQYF. Full variable domain (remainder filled in from reference TRBV5-4 and TRBJ2-7): ETGVTQSPTHLIKTRGQQVTLRCSSQSGHNTVSWYQQALGQGPQFIFQYYREEENGRGNFPPRFSGLQFPNYSSELNVNALELDDSALYLCASSWGRVDEQYFGPGTRLTVT.

To note about this clone: The junction shows a germline mismatch at one end, possibly a read error. The rearrangement links TRBV10-3 to TRBJ1-2, with 7 bases matching TRBD1. The CDR3 is 14 residues long. Germline-derived CDR1 and CDR2 are ENHRY and SYGVKD. The CDR3 region is CAINEGASRLGYTF. CDR3 DNA: TGTGCCATCAATGAGGGGGCGTCCCGTCTTGGCTACACCTTC.

The genes are TRBV12-5 and TRBJ1-4; the D gene is possibly TRBD1 (6 bases). Germline V CDR1 and CDR2: LGHNT, FRNRAP. This CDR3 is built from 16 residues. Trimming cost V 1 base and J 5 bases, with 14 bases left between them. DNA for the CDR3: TGTGCTAGTGGTTTGGGCCCCGGGGGGCGCAATGAAAAACTGTTTTTT. Translation gives CASGLGPGGRNEKLFF. Drawing the rest from reference TRBV12-5 and TRBJ1-4, the complete variable domain is DARVTQTPRHKVTEMGQEVTMRCQPILGHNTVFWYRQTMMQGLELLAYFRNRAPLDDSGMPKDRFSAEMPDATLATLKIQPSEPRDSAVYFCASGLGPGGRNEKLFFGSGTQLSVL.

The chain links TRBV7-3 to TRBJ2-7; 9 bases fit TRBD2. The germline gives CDR1 SGHTA, CDR2 FQGTGA. The trim removed 1 base at V and 3 bases at J, leaving 4 bases unmatched. This CDR3 has 15 residues. This chain's CDR3 is CASSLSGGASYEQYF. The CDR3 region has the DNA TGTGCCAGCAGCTTAAGCGGGGGGGCAAGCTACGAGCAGTACTTC. Based on the CDR3 plus reference TRBV7-3 and TRBJ2-7, the full variable domain is GAGVSQTPSNKVTEKGKYVELRCDPISGHTALYWYRQSLGQGPEFLIYFQGTGAADDSGLPNDRFFAVRPEGSVSTLKIQRTERGDSAVYLCASSLSGGASYEQYFGPGTRLTVT.

The gene calls are TRBV3-1 (or the pseudogene TRBV3-2) and TRBJ1-6, with D unresolved. V was clipped by 4 bases and J by 0 bases, with 7 bases between them. Germline CDR1 and CDR2: LGHDT and YNNKEL (reference sequence). CDR3 size: 15 residues. The CDR3 sequence is CASSLGSSYNSPLHF. The CDR3 DNA sequence: TGTGCCAGCAGCCTCGGGAGCTCCTATAATTCACCCCTCCACTTT.